A single sample gave rise to the 31 T cell receptor beta chains below, sequenced in a study of T cell responses to AZD1222 COVID-19 vaccine. The protocol was immunoSEQ multiplex PCR, while the TCRdb copy is restricted to in-frame clones and leaves out a portion. The sample includes some 150,000 clones, 92% seen only once; the top ten take approximately 3.4%. The starting material was peripheral blood, obtained 28 days after the second AZD1222 dose. The receptors originated from an adult who received the AZD1222 COVID-19 vaccine.

The chain links TRBV12-3 or TRBV12-4 to TRBJ1-1, with D unresolved. V was clipped by 5 bases and J by 1 base, with 8 bases between them. This CDR3 has 13 residues. For the CDR3, the DNA is TGTGCCAGCAGTATGAAAGGGAACACTGAAGCTTTCTTT. Residues: CASSMKGNTEAFF.

The V gene is TRBV6-6, the J gene TRBJ1-5; D is uncertain. The V gene's germline CDR1 is MNHNY and CDR2 SVGAGI (reference sequence). The V gene lost 6 bases and the J gene lost 4 bases, with 7 bases spanning the gap. This CDR3 contains 12 residues. In DNA, the CDR3 is TGTGCCAGCAGCCCTTCGAATCAGCCCCAGCATTTT. As protein: CASSPSNQPQHF.

The chain employs TRBV19 and TRBJ1-3; 7 bases are shared with TRBD1. J was trimmed by 0 bases and V by 8 bases; bases with no gene match: 4. Germline assignment: CDR1 LNHDA and CDR2 SQIVND (reference sequence). CDR3 length: 14 residues. CDR3 region: CASRGDSSGNTIYF. The CDR3 coding sequence is TGTGCCAGTCGAGGGGACAGCTCTGGAAACACCATATATTTT.

The CDR3 here is CASRSNIRDRGMNTEAFF. In DNA form, the CDR3 reads TGTGCCAGCAGATCAAACATCCGGGACAGGGGTATGAACACTGAAGCTTTCTTT. The J gene is TRBJ1-1, the V gene TRBV11-2; 10 bases align to TRBD1. Germline V lookup: CDR1 SGHAT, CDR2 FQNNGV. The length of the CDR3 is 18 residues. The V gene end was trimmed by 6 bases and the J gene end by 0 bases; junction bases not matched to a gene: 13. Full variable domain (rest looked up from reference TRBV11-2 and TRBJ1-1): EAGVAQSPRYKIIEKRQSVAFWCNPISGHATLYWYQQILGQGPKLLIQFQNNGVVDDSQLPKDRFSAERLKGVDSTLKIQPAKLEDSAVYLCASRSNIRDRGMNTEAFFGQGTRLTVV.

The V and J genes are TRBV7-2 and TRBJ1-3, with 8 bases lining up with TRBD1. This CDR3 is 15 amino acids long. J lost 6 bases, V lost 3 bases, and 7 bases had no gene match. In germline, CDR1 is SGHTA, CDR2 FQGNSA. The CDR3 sequence is CASSFSGQGLNTIYF. The CDR3 DNA follows: TGTGCCAGCAGCTTTTCCGGACAGGGTTTAAACACCATATATTTT.

The chain's CDR3 is CASSPTIGTGSSPLHF. In DNA form, the CDR3 reads TGTGCCAGCAGCCCAACGATTGGGACAGGGAGTTCACCCCTCCACTTT. This chain uses TRBV11-2 with TRBJ1-6, with TRBD1 matching 9 bases. This CDR3 comprises 16 residues. V dropped 5 bases and J dropped 9; count of bases not matched to a gene: 11. CDR1 is SGHAT and CDR2 is FQNNGV in the germline V gene.

The chain uses TRBV6-5 and TRBJ2-7; 7 bases map to TRBD2. V gave up 5 bases and J gave up 1 base; unmatched junction bases: 2. Per germline, CDR1 MNHEY and CDR2 SVGAGI. The CDR3 runs to 13 residues. DNA of the CDR3: TGTGCCAGCAGTCTTAGCGGGTCCTACGAGCAGTACTTC. Translating it yields CASSLSGSYEQYF.

The chain carries TRBV6-4 and TRBJ2-1; no reliable D call. V was cut by 3 bases and J by 10 bases, with 13 bases left in between. This CDR3 has 13 amino acids. Germline-derived CDR1 and CDR2 are MRHNA and SNTAGT. CDR3 DNA: TGTGCCAGCAGTGAATTCTCCTATGGGGAGCAGTTCTTC. Residues: CASSEFSYGEQFF.

The chain couples TRBV5-1 to TRBJ2-7; 9 bases fit TRBD1. Per the germline V gene, CDR1 is SGHRS and CDR2 is YFSETQ. This CDR3 contains 16 residues. The J segment lost 0 bases and the V segment lost 4 bases, leaving 8 bases of the junction unmatched. CDR3 sequence (DNA): TGCGCCAGCAGCGGATCACAGGGGGCTAGCTCCTACGAGCAGTACTTC. Translation: CASSGSQGASSYEQYF.

The chain is built from TRBV28 and TRBJ1-1, with D maybe TRBD1 (5 bases). Deletions cut 6 bases from V and 1 base from J, with 9 bases between. In germline, CDR1 is MDHEN, CDR2 SYDVKM. This CDR3 has 13 amino acids. CDR3 region: CASRPTGNTEAFF. CDR3 bases: TGTGCCAGCAGGCCCACAGGGAACACTGAAGCTTTCTTT.

The CDR3, as DNA: TGTGCCTGGAGCGTAGGCTCCTACGAGCAGTACTTC. Residues: CAWSVGSYEQYF. The chain is built from TRBV30 and TRBJ2-7; D unclear. Looked up from germline, CDR1 is GTSNPN and CDR2 is SVGIG (reference sequence). The CDR3 consists of 12 residues. With 3 bases removed from V and 0 bases from J, the gap between germline ends came to 6 bases.

The chain links TRBV28 to TRBJ1-5, with 8 bases aligning to TRBD1. Germline assignment: CDR1 MDHEN and CDR2 SYDVKM. This CDR3 spans 16 amino acids. Losses at the gene ends were 8 bases for V and 6 bases for J; bases not matched to a gene: 15. CDR3 sequence: CASGQGASSPSQPQHF. The CDR3 bases are TGTGCCAGCGGGCAGGGGGCTTCCTCCCCCAGTCAGCCCCAGCATTTT.

The V gene is TRBV5-1, the J gene TRBJ2-7; 8 nucleotides agree with TRBD2. The trim removed 5 bases at V and 3 bases at J, leaving 7 bases unmatched. This CDR3 contains 14 residues. CDR1 is SGHRS and CDR2 is YFSETQ in the germline V gene. CDR3: CASSPTTSVYEQYF. The CDR3 DNA reads as TGCGCCAGCAGTCCGACGACTAGCGTCTACGAGCAGTACTTC.

This chain joins TRBV7-9 and TRBJ2-7; 14 bases line up with TRBD2. The V gene's germline CDR1 is SEHNR and CDR2 FQNEAQ (reference sequence). The CDR3 consists of 16 residues. V shed 5 bases and J 7 bases; nucleotides not matched to a gene: 10. Here the CDR3 reads CASSPGTSGRGGEQYF. Here the CDR3 DNA reads TGTGCCAGCAGCCCGGGGACTAGCGGGAGAGGTGGTGAGCAGTACTTC.

The chain is built from TRBV2 and TRBJ2-3, with no clear D. The CDR3 runs 14 residues. Trimming removed 7 bases from V and 2 bases from J, with 13 bases in between. Germline V gives CDR1 SNHLY, CDR2 FYNNEI. The CDR3 DNA reads as TGTGCCAGCATCGGAGCTTCGGTCACAGATACGCAGTATTTT. This translates into CASIGASVTDTQYF.

As for this clone: Other nucleotide sequences from this sample produce the same CDR3. The V call is TRBV6-5, the J call TRBJ1-2; 11 bases match TRBD1. The CDR3 totals 16 residues. The J segment lost 5 bases and the V segment lost 2 bases, leaving 7 bases of the junction unmatched. Germline-derived CDR1 and CDR2 are MNHEY and SVGAGI. In DNA, the CDR3 is TGTGCCAGCAGTTACCTTAGGACAGGGGGCGGGTATGGCTACACCTTC. It translates to CASSYLRTGGGYGYTF.

The chain has TRBV19 and TRBJ1-5; 7 bases align to TRBD1. CDR1 is LNHDA and CDR2 is SQIVND in the germline V gene (reference sequence). J lost 6 bases, V lost 5 bases, and 4 bases had no gene match. The CDR3 sequence is 13 residues long. The CDR3 DNA is TGTGCCAGTAGTGGGCAGGGGGTTCAGCCCCAGCATTTT. Protein sequence: CASSGQGVQPQHF.

This clone showed up just once. The rearrangement joins TRBV9 to TRBJ2-4; TRBD2 is a possible D gene (6 bases). CDR3 length: 14 residues. Germline V lookup: CDR1 SGDLS, CDR2 YYNGEE. Trimming cost V 4 bases and J 5 bases, with 13 bases left between them. CDR3 loop: CASSPESGENIQYF. The CDR3 DNA reads TGTGCCAGCAGCCCCGAATCGGGAGAAAACATTCAGTACTTC.

This sequence joins TRBV30 and TRBJ2-3, with D possibly matching TRBD2 (6 bases). This CDR3 comprises 13 residues. The germline CDR1 and CDR2 sequences are GTSNPN and SVGIG (reference sequence). The germline V and J ends were trimmed by 0 bases and 4 bases, with 8 bases remaining between them. The CDR3 loop reads CAWSVGGSDTQYF. The CDR3 bases are TGTGCCTGGAGTGTAGGAGGGTCAGATACGCAGTATTTT.

V and J are TRBV7-2 and TRBJ1-1, with 8 bases matching TRBD1. With 5 bases clipped from V and 5 bases from J, the junction kept 7 bases outside the gene matches. CDR3 length: 14 amino acids. In germline, CDR1 is SGHTA, CDR2 FQGNSA. The CDR3 bases are TGTGCCAGCAGCATTGGACAGGGTTGGACTGAAGCTTTCTTT. Its protein is CASSIGQGWTEAFF.

This chain connects TRBV19 to TRBJ1-2; D unclear. This CDR3 contains 14 residues. Germline assignment: CDR1 LNHDA and CDR2 SQIVND (reference sequence). Trimming removed 0 bases at V and 3 bases at J, with 8 bases between. The CDR3 reads CASSIEEGYYGYTF. The CDR3 nucleotides read TGTGCCAGTAGTATAGAGGAGGGTTACTATGGCTACACCTTC.

The rearrangement uses TRBV5-5 and TRBJ2-3; D is unclear. The V end was cut by 6 bases, the J end by 0 bases, with 8 bases between. There are 13 residues in the CDR3. The germline CDR1 and CDR2 sequences are SGHKS and YYEKEE (reference sequence). CDR3 sequence: CASTEGSTDTQYF. The CDR3 region has the DNA TGTGCCAGCACCGAAGGTAGCACAGATACGCAGTATTTT.

The chain has TRBV15 and TRBJ1-1, with TRBD1 identical over 8 bases. Germline V gene lookup returns CDR1 LNHNV and CDR2 YYDKDF (reference sequence). J lost 10 bases, V lost 2 bases, and 3 bases had no gene match. CDR3 length equals 12 residues. CDR3 DNA: TGTGCCACCAGCAGACAGGGGGCGAGAGCTTTCTTT. Translated: CATSRQGARAFF.

This rearrangement joins TRBV6-5 to TRBJ2-7, with a tentative D call TRBD1 (6 bases). The germline V and J ends were trimmed by 2 bases and 0 bases, with 8 bases remaining between them. The CDR3 spans 14 residues. Germline CDR1 reads MNHEY; CDR2 reads SVGAGI. The CDR3 region is CASSYQGNSYEQYF. Written as DNA, the CDR3 is TGTGCCAGCAGTTACCAGGGGAACTCCTACGAGCAGTACTTC.

Within the sample, this clone is medium-sized. CDR3 in DNA: TGTGCCAGCAGCATCGAGACAGAGAACTATGGCTACACCTTC. It translates to CASSIETENYGYTF. The rearrangement joins TRBV21-1 to TRBJ1-2; the table assigns TRBD1, which was not confirmed against the DNA. TRBV21-1 represents a pseudogene. The CDR3 has 14 amino acids.

This sequence joins TRBV19 and TRBJ1-5; 8 positions agree with TRBD1. There are 17 residues in the CDR3. Unmatched junction bases numbered 9, after V lost 2 bases and J lost 3 bases. CDR1 LNHDA and CDR2 SQIVND come from the germline V gene (reference sequence). The CDR3 DNA is TGTGCCAGTAGTATATCAGGGGGCGTCGGAAACAATCAGCCCCAGCATTTT. As protein: CASSISGGVGNNQPQHF.

The chain links TRBV7-3 to TRBJ2-1, with 16 positions matching TRBD2. V shed 3 bases and J 4 bases; nucleotides not matched to a gene: 9. This CDR3 has 19 amino acids. CDR1 and CDR2 (germline): SGHTA, FQGTGA. The CDR3 here is CASSFPGTSGRAEYNEQFF. The DNA of the CDR3 is TGTGCCAGCAGCTTCCCTGGGACTAGCGGGAGGGCCGAGTACAATGAGCAGTTCTTC.

CDR3 sequence: CASSLGLVSGANVLTF. The CDR3 DNA follows: TGTGCCAGCAGCTTAGGTCTCGTTTCTGGGGCCAACGTCCTGACTTTC. This chain uses TRBV7-8 with TRBJ2-6; the D is unclear. Germline V CDR1 and CDR2: SGHVS, FQNEAQ. The CDR3 is made up of 16 amino acids. V lost 1 base, J lost 1 base, and 8 bases lay in between.

The V call is TRBV15, the J call TRBJ2-7, with 7 bases aligning to TRBD1. J was trimmed by 3 bases and V by 0 bases; bases with no gene match: 5. The CDR3 contains 15 residues. Germline CDR1 reads LNHNV; CDR2 reads YYDKDF (reference sequence). The CDR3 bases are TGTGCCACCAGCAGAGACCCGGGACAGCACTACGAGCAGTACTTC. The encoded protein is CATSRDPGQHYEQYF.

The chain combines TRBV6-2 or TRBV6-3 with TRBJ2-1; tentatively, D is TRBD1 or TRBD2 (5 bases each). Trimming removed 6 bases at V and 4 bases at J, with 13 bases between. This CDR3 spans 14 amino acids. CDR1 and CDR2 from the germline V gene are MNHEY and SVGEGT. The CDR3 region is CASSEGSLYNEQFF. Here the CDR3 DNA reads TGTGCCAGCAGCGAGGGGAGTTTATACAATGAGCAGTTCTTC.

In DNA form, the CDR3 reads TGTGCCAGCAGCCACACAGAAACCACCAGGCCCTACGAGCAGTACTTC. Residues: CASSHTETTRPYEQYF. The V and J genes are TRBV7-9 and TRBJ2-7; D is undetermined. The CDR3 sequence is 16 residues long. Trimming left V 5 bases short and J 2 bases short, with 19 bases between. Germline V gives CDR1 SEHNR, CDR2 FQNEAQ (reference sequence).